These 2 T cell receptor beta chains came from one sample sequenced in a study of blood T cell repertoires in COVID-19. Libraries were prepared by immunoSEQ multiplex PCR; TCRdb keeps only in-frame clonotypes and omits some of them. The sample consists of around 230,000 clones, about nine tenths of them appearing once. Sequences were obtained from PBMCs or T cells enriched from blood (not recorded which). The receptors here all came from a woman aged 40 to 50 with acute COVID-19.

The CDR3 sequence is CASSESQTGTGSPAQHF. CDR3 DNA sequence: TGTGCCAGCAGCGAAAGTCAAACCGGGACAGGTTCCCCAGCCCAGCATTTT. The V call is TRBV5-5, the J call TRBJ1-5; 8 bases agree with TRBD1. This CDR3 comprises 17 residues. V lost 4 bases to trimming and J lost 11 bases; unmatched junction nucleotides: 20. Germline V gene sequence: CDR1 SGHKS, CDR2 YYEKEE (reference sequence).

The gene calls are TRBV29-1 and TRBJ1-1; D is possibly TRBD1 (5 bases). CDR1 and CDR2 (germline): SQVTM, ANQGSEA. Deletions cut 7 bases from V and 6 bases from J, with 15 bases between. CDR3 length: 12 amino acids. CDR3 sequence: CSGATGVSEAFF. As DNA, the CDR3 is TGCAGCGGGGCGACGGGGGTATCTGAAGCTTTCTTT. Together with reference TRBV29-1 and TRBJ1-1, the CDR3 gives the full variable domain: SAVISQKPSRDICQRGTSLTIQCQVDSQVTMMFWYRQQPGQSLTLIATANQGSEATYESGFVIDKFPISRPNLTFSTLTVSNMSPEDSSIYLCSGATGVSEAFFGQGTRLTVV.